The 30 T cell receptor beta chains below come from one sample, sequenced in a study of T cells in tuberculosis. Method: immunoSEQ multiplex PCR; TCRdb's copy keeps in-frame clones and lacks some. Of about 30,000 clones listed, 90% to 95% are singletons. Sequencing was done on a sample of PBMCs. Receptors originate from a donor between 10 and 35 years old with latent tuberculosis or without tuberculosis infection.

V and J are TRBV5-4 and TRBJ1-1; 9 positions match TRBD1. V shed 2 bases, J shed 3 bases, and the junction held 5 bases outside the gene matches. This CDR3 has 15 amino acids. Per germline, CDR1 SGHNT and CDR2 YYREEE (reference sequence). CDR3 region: CASSFGDRADTEAFF. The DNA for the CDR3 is TGTGCCAGCAGCTTCGGGGACAGGGCCGACACTGAAGCTTTCTTT.

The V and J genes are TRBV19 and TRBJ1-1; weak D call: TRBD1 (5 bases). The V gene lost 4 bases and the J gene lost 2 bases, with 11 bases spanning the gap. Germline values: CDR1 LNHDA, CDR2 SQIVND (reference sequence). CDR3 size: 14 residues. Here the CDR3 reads CASSRAGTNTEAFF. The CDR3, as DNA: TGTGCCAGTAGTAGGGCAGGGACTAACACTGAAGCTTTCTTT.

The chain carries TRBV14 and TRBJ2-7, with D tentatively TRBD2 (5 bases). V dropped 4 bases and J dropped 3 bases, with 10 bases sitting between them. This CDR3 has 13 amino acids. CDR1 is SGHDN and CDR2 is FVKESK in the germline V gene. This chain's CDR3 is CASSPFGDYEQYF. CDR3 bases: TGTGCCAGCAGCCCCTTCGGGGACTACGAGCAGTACTTC.

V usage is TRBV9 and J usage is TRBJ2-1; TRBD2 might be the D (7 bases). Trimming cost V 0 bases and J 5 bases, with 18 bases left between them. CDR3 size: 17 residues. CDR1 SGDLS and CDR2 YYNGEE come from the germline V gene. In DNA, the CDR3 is TGTGCCAGCAGCGTAGAGGGGAGGGCCGGGACACACAATGAGCAGTTCTTC. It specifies CASSVEGRAGTHNEQFF.

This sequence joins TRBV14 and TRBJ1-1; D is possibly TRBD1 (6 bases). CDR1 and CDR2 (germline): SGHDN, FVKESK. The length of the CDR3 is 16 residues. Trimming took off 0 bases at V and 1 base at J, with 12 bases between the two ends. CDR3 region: CASSQDRDISNTEAFF. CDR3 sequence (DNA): TGTGCCAGCAGCCAAGATCGGGACATTTCGAACACTGAAGCTTTCTTT.

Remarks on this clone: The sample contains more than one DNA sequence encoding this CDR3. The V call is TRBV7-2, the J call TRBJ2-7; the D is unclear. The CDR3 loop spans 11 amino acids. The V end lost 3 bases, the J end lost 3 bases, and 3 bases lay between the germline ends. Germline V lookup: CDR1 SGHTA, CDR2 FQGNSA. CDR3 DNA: TGTGCCAGCAGCTTTCTCTACGAGCAGTACTTC. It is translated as CASSFLYEQYF.

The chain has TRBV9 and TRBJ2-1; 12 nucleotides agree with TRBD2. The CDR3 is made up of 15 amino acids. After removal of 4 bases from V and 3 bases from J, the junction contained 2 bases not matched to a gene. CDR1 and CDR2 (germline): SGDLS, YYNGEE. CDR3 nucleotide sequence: TGTGCCAGCAGCTCGACTAGCGGGGGCTACAATGAGCAGTTCTTC. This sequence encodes CASSSTSGGYNEQFF.

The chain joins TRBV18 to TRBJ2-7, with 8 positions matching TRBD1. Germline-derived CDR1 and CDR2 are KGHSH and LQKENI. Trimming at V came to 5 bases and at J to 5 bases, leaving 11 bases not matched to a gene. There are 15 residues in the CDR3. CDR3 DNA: TGTGCCAGCTCATCCCCTCGGACAGGGATTAACGAGCAGTACTTC. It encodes CASSSPRTGINEQYF.

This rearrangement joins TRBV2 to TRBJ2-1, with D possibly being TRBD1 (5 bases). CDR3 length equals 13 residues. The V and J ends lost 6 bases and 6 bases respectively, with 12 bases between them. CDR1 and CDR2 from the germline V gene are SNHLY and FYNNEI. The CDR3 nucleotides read TGTGCCAGCAGCGACCTACAGGTCAATGAGCAGTTCTTC. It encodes CASSDLQVNEQFF.

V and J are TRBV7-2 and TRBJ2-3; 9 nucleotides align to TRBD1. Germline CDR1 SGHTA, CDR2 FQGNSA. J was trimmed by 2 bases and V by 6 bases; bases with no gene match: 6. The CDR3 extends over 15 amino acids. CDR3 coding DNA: TGTGCCAGCAGTCCCCGGGACAGGGACACAGATACGCAGTATTTT. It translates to CASSPRDRDTDTQYF.

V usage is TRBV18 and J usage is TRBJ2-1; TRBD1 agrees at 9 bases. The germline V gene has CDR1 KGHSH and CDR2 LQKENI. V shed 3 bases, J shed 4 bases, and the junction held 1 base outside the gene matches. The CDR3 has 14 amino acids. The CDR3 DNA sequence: TGTGCCAGCTCACCCGGGACAGGGTACAATGAGCAGTTCTTC. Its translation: CASSPGTGYNEQFF. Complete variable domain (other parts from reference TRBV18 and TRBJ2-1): NAGVMQNPRHLVRRRGQEARLRCSPMKGHSHVYWYRQLPEEGLKFMVYLQKENIIDESGMPKERFSAEFPKEGPSILRIQQVVRGDSAAYFCASSPGTGYNEQFFGPGTRLTVL.

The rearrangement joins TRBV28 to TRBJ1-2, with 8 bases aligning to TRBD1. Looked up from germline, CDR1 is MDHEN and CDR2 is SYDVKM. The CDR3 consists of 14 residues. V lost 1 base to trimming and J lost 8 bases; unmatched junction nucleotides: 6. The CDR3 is CASSLLDRVYGYTF. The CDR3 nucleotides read TGTGCCAGCAGTTTATTGGACAGGGTATACGGCTACACCTTC.

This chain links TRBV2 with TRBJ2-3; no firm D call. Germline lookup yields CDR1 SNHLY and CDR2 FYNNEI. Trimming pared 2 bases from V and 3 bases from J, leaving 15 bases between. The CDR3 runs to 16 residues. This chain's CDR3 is CASSEWANRRTDTQYF. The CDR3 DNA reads TGTGCCAGCAGTGAATGGGCCAATCGTCGGACAGATACGCAGTATTTT.

The CDR3: CASSYQRANYGYTF. In DNA, the CDR3 is TGTGCCAGCAGTTACCAGAGGGCTAACTATGGCTACACCTTC. V gene TRBV2 combines with J gene TRBJ1-2; the D is unclear. The CDR3 covers 14 residues. V was cut by 5 bases and J by 0 bases, with 10 bases left in between. The germline CDR1 and CDR2 sequences are SNHLY and FYNNEI. Supplemented by reference TRBV2 and TRBJ1-2, the full variable domain reads EPEVTQTPSHQVTQMGQEVILRCVPISNHLYFYWYRQILGQKVEFLVSFYNNEISEKSEIFDDQFSVERPDGSNFTLKIRSTKLEDSAMYFCASSYQRANYGYTFGSGTRLTVV.

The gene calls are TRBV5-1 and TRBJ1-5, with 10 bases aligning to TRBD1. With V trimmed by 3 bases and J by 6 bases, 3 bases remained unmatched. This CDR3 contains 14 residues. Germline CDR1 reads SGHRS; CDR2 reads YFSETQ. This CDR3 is CASSWTGGSQPQHF. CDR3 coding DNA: TGCGCCAGCAGCTGGACAGGGGGTAGTCAGCCCCAGCATTTT.

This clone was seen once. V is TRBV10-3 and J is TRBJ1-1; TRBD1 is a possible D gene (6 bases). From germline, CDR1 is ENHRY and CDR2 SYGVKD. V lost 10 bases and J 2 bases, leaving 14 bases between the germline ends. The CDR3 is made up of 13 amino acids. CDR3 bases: TGTGCCACCATAGCAGGGGTAAACACTGAAGCTTTCTTT. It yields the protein CATIAGVNTEAFF.

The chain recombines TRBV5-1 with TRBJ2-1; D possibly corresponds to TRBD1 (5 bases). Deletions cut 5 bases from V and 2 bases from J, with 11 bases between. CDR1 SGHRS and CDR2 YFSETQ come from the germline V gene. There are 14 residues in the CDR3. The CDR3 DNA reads TGCGCCAGCAGTCTGTCAGGGACCTACAATGAGCAGTTCTTC. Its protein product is CASSLSGTYNEQFF.

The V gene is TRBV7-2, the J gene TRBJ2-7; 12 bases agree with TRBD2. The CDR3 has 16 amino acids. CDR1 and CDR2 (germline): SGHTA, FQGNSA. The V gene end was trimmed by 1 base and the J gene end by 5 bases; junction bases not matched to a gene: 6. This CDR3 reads CASSLVPSGRANEQYF. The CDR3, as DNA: TGTGCCAGCAGCTTAGTTCCTAGCGGGAGGGCCAACGAGCAGTACTTC.

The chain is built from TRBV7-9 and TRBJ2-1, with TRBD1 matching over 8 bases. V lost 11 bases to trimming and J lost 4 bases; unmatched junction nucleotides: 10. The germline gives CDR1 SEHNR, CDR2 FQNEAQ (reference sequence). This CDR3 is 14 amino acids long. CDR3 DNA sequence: TGTGCCGGGGAACATCGGACAGGGTACAATGAGCAGTTCTTC. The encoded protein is CAGEHRTGYNEQFF.

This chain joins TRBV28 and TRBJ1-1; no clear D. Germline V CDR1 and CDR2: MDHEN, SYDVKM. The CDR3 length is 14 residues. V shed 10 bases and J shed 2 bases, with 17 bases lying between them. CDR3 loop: CATINGRVNTEAFF. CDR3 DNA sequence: TGTGCCACCATAAACGGGCGGGTCAACACTGAAGCTTTCTTT.

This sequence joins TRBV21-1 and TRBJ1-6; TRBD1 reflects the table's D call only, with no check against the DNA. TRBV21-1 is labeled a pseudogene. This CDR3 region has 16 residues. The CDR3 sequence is CASSKAPGTEHSPLHF. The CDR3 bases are TGTGCCAGCAGCAAAGCGCCAGGGACAGAACATTCACCCCTCCACTTT.

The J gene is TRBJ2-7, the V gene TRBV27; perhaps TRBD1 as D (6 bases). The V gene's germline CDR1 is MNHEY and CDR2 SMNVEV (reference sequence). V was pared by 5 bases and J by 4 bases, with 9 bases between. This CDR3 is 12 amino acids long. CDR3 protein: CASSPTGYEQYF. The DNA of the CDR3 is TGTGCCAGCAGTCCGACAGGTTACGAGCAGTACTTC.

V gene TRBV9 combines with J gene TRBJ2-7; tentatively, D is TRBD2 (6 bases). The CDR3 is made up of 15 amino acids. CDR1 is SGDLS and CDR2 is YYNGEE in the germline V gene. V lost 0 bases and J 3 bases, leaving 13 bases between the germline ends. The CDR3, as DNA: TGTGCCAGCAGCGTAGGGGCTAGCGATGTCTACGAGCAGTACTTC. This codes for CASSVGASDVYEQYF. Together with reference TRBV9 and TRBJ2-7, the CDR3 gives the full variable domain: DSGVTQTPKHLITATGQRVTLRCSPRSGDLSVYWYQQSLDQGLQFLIQYYNGEERAKGNILERFSAQQFPDLHSELNLSSLELGDSALYFCASSVGASDVYEQYFGPGTRLTVT.

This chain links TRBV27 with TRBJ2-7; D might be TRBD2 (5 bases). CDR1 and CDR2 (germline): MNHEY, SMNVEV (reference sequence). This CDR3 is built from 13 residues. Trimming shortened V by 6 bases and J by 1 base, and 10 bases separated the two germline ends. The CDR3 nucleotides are TGTGCCAGCAGCCCTAGCTTTTCCTACGAGCAGTACTTC. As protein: CASSPSFSYEQYF.

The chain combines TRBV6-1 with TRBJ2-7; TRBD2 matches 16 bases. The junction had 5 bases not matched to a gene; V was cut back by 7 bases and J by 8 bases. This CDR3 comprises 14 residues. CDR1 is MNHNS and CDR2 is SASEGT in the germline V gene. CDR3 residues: CASNTGLAGGKQYF. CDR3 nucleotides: TGTGCCAGCAATACGGGACTAGCGGGAGGGAAGCAGTACTTC.

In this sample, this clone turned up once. This CDR3 is CASSETGGDGYTF. The CDR3 DNA is TGTGCCAGCAGCGAAACAGGGGGCGATGGCTACACCTTC. The rearrangement uses TRBV6-6 and TRBJ1-2; TRBD1 agrees at 9 bases. The CDR3 is 13 amino acids. Trimming at V came to 6 bases and at J to 6 bases, leaving 5 bases not matched to a gene. Germline V gene lookup returns CDR1 MNHNY and CDR2 SVGAGI (reference sequence).

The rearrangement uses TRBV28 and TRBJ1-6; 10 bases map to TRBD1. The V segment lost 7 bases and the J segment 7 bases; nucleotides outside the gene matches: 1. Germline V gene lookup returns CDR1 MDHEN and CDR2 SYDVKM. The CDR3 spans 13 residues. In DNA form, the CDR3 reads TGTGCCAGCAAGACAGGGGGCAATTCACCCCTCCACTTT. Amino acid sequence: CASKTGGNSPLHF.

The CDR3 is CASSLLVRETQYF. The CDR3 nucleotides are TGTGCCAGCAGCTTACTAGTTAGGGAGACCCAGTACTTC. The chain couples TRBV7-9 to TRBJ2-5; D unclear. Between the trimmed V and J ends, which lost 2 bases and 5 bases, there was a span of 9 bases. The CDR3 is 13 residues long. Per the germline V gene, CDR1 is SEHNR and CDR2 is FQNEAQ (reference sequence).

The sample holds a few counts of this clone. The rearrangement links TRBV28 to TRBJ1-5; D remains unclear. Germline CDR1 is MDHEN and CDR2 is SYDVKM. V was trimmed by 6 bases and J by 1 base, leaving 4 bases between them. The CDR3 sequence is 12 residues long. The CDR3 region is CASRQSNQPQHF. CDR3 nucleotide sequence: TGTGCCAGCAGACAGAGCAATCAGCCCCAGCATTTT. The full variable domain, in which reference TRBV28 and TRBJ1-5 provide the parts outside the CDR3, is DVKVTQSSRYLVKRTGEKVFLECVQDMDHENMFWYRQDPGLGLRLIYFSYDVKMKEKGDIPEGYSVSREKKERFSLILESASTNQTSMYLCASRQSNQPQHFGDGTRLSIL.

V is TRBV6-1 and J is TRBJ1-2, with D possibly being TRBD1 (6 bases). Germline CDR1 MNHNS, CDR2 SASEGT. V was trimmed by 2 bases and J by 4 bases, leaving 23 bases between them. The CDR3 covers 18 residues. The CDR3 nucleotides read TGTGCCAGCAGTGAAAGGGTGGCCCGAGGGACAATCAGCTATGGCTACACCTTC. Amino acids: CASSERVARGTISYGYTF.